Below are 9 T cell receptor beta chains sequenced from a single sample in a study of blood T cell repertoires in COVID-19. Repertoires were generated with immunoSEQ multiplex PCR, while TCRdb's copy carries only in-frame clones and drops some. The top ten hold 4% to 4.5% of the sample, which has around 450,000 clones, approximately 90% seen once. Sequenced input: peripheral blood. Every receptor here comes from a woman aged 30 to 39 with acute or convalescent COVID-19.

V gene TRBV6-5 combines with J gene TRBJ2-7, with a weak D call TRBD1 (5 bases). V lost 5 bases to trimming and J lost 7 bases, with 15 bases between them. Germline V gene sequence: CDR1 MNHEY, CDR2 SVGAGI. This CDR3 is built from 13 residues. CDR3 region: CASSLGQASEQYF. CDR3 DNA sequence: TGTGCCAGCAGTCTAGGACAAGCGTCGGAGCAGTACTTC.

This clone was seen more than once but under ten times. The chain couples TRBV5-5 to TRBJ2-2; TRBD2 is a possible D gene (6 bases). The CDR3 has 12 amino acids. CDR1 and CDR2 from the germline V gene are SGHKS and YYEKEE (reference sequence). Deletions cut 7 bases from V and 4 bases from J, with 8 bases between. CDR3 DNA: TGTGCCAGCTTGGGGGGCACCGGGGAGCTGTTTTTT. It codes for CASLGGTGELFF.

This chain connects TRBV10-2 to TRBJ2-5; 11 bases align to TRBD2. CDR1 is WSHSY, CDR2 SAAADI, per germline. The CDR3 extends over 17 amino acids. The V segment lost 2 bases and the J segment 3 bases; nucleotides outside the gene matches: 8. The CDR3 nucleotides are TGCGCCAGCAGTGAGGCTAGCGGGGGGCCAAAGGAAGAGACCCAGTACTTC. Its protein product is CASSEASGGPKEETQYF.

The chain employs TRBV27 and TRBJ2-5, with 8 bases lining up with TRBD1. The V gene end was trimmed by 6 bases and the J gene end by 6 bases; junction bases not matched to a gene: 9. The CDR3 extends over 14 amino acids. Germline V gene lookup returns CDR1 MNHEY and CDR2 SMNVEV (reference sequence). The CDR3 DNA sequence: TGTGCCAGCAGCCCTGGACAGGGCGGAAAGACCCAGTACTTC. It specifies CASSPGQGGKTQYF.

The genes are TRBV15 and TRBJ2-1; no definite D call. Germline CDR1 and CDR2: LNHNV and YYDKDF (reference sequence). The CDR3 runs 15 residues. With 1 base removed from V and 7 bases from J, the gap between germline ends came to 14 bases. Written as DNA, the CDR3 is TGTGCCACCAGCAGAGGTCACCCCGCAGTTAATGAGCAGTTCTTC. This sequence encodes CATSRGHPAVNEQFF.

This sequence joins TRBV27 and TRBJ1-1; 8 bases line up with TRBD1. CDR3 size: 14 residues. Trimming at V came to 5 bases and at J to 10 bases, leaving 12 bases not matched to a gene. Germline loops: CDR1 MNHEY, CDR2 SMNVEV (reference sequence). The CDR3 nucleotides are TGTGCCAGCAGTCTCACACTGGGGACAGGCGGAGCTTTCTTT. It translates to CASSLTLGTGGAFF.

The genes are TRBV7-3 and TRBJ1-1; perhaps TRBD1 as D (5 bases). Trimming took 1 base from V and 7 from J, leaving 10 bases between them. The CDR3 is 13 amino acids. Germline V gives CDR1 SGHTA, CDR2 FQGTGA. CDR3 DNA: TGTGCCAGCAGCTTAAGTCGACAGAGTGAAGCTTTCTTT. Its translation is CASSLSRQSEAFF.

The rearrangement uses TRBV4-1 and TRBJ2-7; D is perhaps TRBD1 (7 bases). Germline assignment: CDR1 MGHRA and CDR2 YSYEKL. The CDR3 has 17 residues. V dropped 3 bases and J dropped 3 bases, with 21 bases sitting between them. CDR3 bases: TGCGCCAGCAGCCACCTGCCTTCGCAGGGGGGATTCTACGAGCAGTACTTC. Protein product: CASSHLPSQGGFYEQYF.

The chain carries TRBV11-3 and TRBJ1-5; 7 bases are shared with TRBD1. The CDR3 contains 15 residues. Germline V gives CDR1 SGHNT, CDR2 YENEEA. V was clipped by 5 bases and J by 9 bases; unmatched bases: 13. The CDR3 bases are TGTGCCAGCAGCCAAACCTCGCAGGGGGGATGGCCCCAGCATTTT. It encodes CASSQTSQGGWPQHF.